This T cell receptor (beta chain) emerged from a study of sequential checkpoint blockade in melanoma. Study summary: First-line arms were nivolumab then ipilimumab, or the reverse, randomized 1:1. Each arm's sequence ended with maintenance nivolumab.

Regarding treatment: randomized to nivolumab then ipilimumab (arm A) or the reverse (arm B). From thawed PBMCs, live CD3+CD8+ cells negative for CD19 and CD56 were sorted. Clones were sequenced by immunoSEQ multiplex PCR, and TCRdb holds only the in-frame ones, with some missing. The sample shows about 22,000 clones, roughly 76% of them seen only once. The germline CDR1 and CDR2 sequences are LGHNA and YSLEER. The CDR3 has 16 amino acids. The V segment lost 0 bases and the J segment 7 bases; nucleotides outside the gene matches: 11. The chain combines TRBV4-3 with TRBJ2-7, with 8 bases fitting TRBD1. The clonotype originates from a human donor with melanoma. Sequenced here: CD8+ T cells sorted from blood (inferred from file names), sampled from a patient given nivolumab and ipilimumab in sequence. CDR3 sequence reads: CASSQDGPGGAEEQYF. The CDR3, as DNA: TGCGCCAGCAGCCAAGATGGTCCAGGGGGCGCGGAAGAGCAGTACTTC.